This T cell receptor beta chain emerged from a study of beta chain features in type 1 diabetes. Each of the CD4+ naive, central memory, regulatory and stem cell-like memory populations was sorted via CD45RO/CCR7/CD25/CD127/CD95/CD27. The authors reverse transcribed all of the isolated RNA, so sequencing captured expressed TCRB transcripts. The assay was immunoSEQ multiplex PCR, and TCRdb's table has in-frame clones only and misses some. In the table there are about 930,000 clones, roughly 15% of which are singletons. CDR1 is LNHDA, CDR2 SQIVND, per germline (reference sequence). The V and J ends lost 4 bases and 6 bases, in that order; junction bases with no gene match: 6. This CDR3 spans 15 amino acids.

Sample: naive CD4+ T cells from blood. The gene calls are TRBV19 and TRBJ2-4, with TRBD1 matching over 10 bases. The TCR comes from a woman aged 18-35 years in good health. CDR3 loop: CASSTKRTGGNIQYF. The DNA of the CDR3 is TGTGCCAGTAGTACAAAACGGACAGGGGGAAACATTCAGTACTTC.